Here is one TCR beta chain with its context. The CDR3 loop spans 13 amino acids. Germline CDR1 LNHDA, CDR2 SQIVND (reference sequence). Unmatched junction bases numbered 0, after V lost 1 base and J lost 4 bases. These data belong to a study of technical replicates of blood from a handful of donors. Only in-frame clones appear in the TCRdb table, and some are missing; sequencing was by immunoSEQ multiplex PCR. The sample shows around 61,000 clones, roughly 97% of them seen only once. The J gene is TRBJ1-2, the V gene TRBV19; 7 bases line up with TRBD1. Sequenced material: T cells isolated from PBMCs. This sequence originates from a human donor in good health. CDR3 sequence: CASSIAGGYGYTF. The CDR3 nucleotides read TGTGCCAGTAGTATAGCAGGGGGCTATGGCTACACCTTC.